These 21 T cell receptor beta chains originate from one sample sequenced in a study of cytotoxic CD8 clonotypes in ibrutinib-treated CLL. Produced via immunoSEQ multiplex PCR; TCRdb's table is partial and in-frame only. This table has about 24,000 clones, 78% appearing once. The sample was PBMCs, taken before ibrutinib treatment. The source is a human donor with chronic lymphocytic leukemia.

The genes are TRBV5-4 and TRBJ1-1, with a possible D match to TRBD1 (5 bases). V lost 4 bases to trimming and J lost 2 bases, with 15 bases between them. Germline CDR1 reads SGHNT; CDR2 reads YYREEE (reference sequence). The CDR3 is 15 amino acids. CDR3 loop: CASSPGTGRNTEAFF. The CDR3 DNA follows: TGTGCCAGCAGCCCCGGGACGGGGAGAAACACTGAAGCTTTCTTT. The full variable domain, its missing parts supplied by reference TRBV5-4 and TRBJ1-1, is ETGVTQSPTHLIKTRGQQVTLRCSSQSGHNTVSWYQQALGQGPQFIFQYYREEENGRGNFPPRFSGLQFPNYSSELNVNALELDDSALYLCASSPGTGRNTEAFFGQGTRLTVV.

The chain couples TRBV5-1 to TRBJ2-7; D possibly corresponds to TRBD1 (7 bases). Trimming left V 6 bases short and J 3 bases short, with 13 bases between. Germline loops: CDR1 SGHRS, CDR2 YFSETQ. CDR3 length: 13 amino acids. The CDR3 DNA is TGCGCCAGCACCCCTCAGGGGGGCTACGAGCAGTACTTC. Its protein product is CASTPQGGYEQYF.

The chain links TRBV28 to TRBJ2-1; 10 bases align to TRBD1. V shed 9 bases and J 4 bases; nucleotides not matched to a gene: 9. Germline V lookup: CDR1 MDHEN, CDR2 SYDVKM. There are 15 residues in the CDR3. DNA of the CDR3: TGTGCCAGTTACCAGTCGGGACAGGGGTACAATGAGCAGTTCTTC. It yields the protein CASYQSGQGYNEQFF.

The chain is built from TRBV11-2 and TRBJ2-7, with 13 positions matching TRBD2. There are 17 residues in the CDR3. V dropped 0 bases and J dropped 3; count of bases not matched to a gene: 5. Germline V gene sequence: CDR1 SGHAT, CDR2 FQNNGV. CDR3 residues: CASSLDAGTSGIYEQYF. The CDR3 DNA reads TGTGCCAGCAGCTTAGATGCGGGGACTAGCGGGATCTACGAGCAGTACTTC. Complete variable domain (other parts from reference TRBV11-2 and TRBJ2-7): EAGVAQSPRYKIIEKRQSVAFWCNPISGHATLYWYQQILGQGPKLLIQFQNNGVVDDSQLPKDRFSAERLKGVDSTLKIQPAKLEDSAVYLCASSLDAGTSGIYEQYFGPGTRLTVT.

This clone came up a few times. The chain is built from TRBV4-2 and TRBJ2-1; 7 bases are shared with TRBD1. CDR3 length: 14 amino acids. J gave up 5 bases and V 4 bases, and 5 bases lay outside the gene matches. Germline V CDR1 and CDR2: LGHNA, YNFKEQ. The CDR3 protein is CASSLQTGNNEQFF. As DNA, the CDR3 is TGTGCCAGCAGCCTACAGACAGGGAACAATGAGCAGTTCTTC.

J is TRBJ2-7 and V is TRBV4-3; 10 nucleotides align to TRBD2. Germline values: CDR1 LGHNA, CDR2 YSLEER. J was trimmed by 0 bases and V by 3 bases; bases with no gene match: 5. The CDR3 covers 16 residues. This CDR3 reads CASSHLAGGLSYEQYF. The DNA of the CDR3 is TGCGCCAGCAGCCACTTAGCGGGAGGCCTCTCCTACGAGCAGTACTTC.

The chain combines TRBV29-1 with TRBJ2-7, with 10 bases fitting TRBD1. V lost 7 bases, J lost 4 bases, and 7 bases stayed unmatched. Germline CDR1 is SQVTM and CDR2 is ANQGSEA. The CDR3 loop spans 13 amino acids. The DNA for the CDR3 is TGCAGCGCCGTACGGGACAGGGGTTACGAGCAGTACTTC. Its protein is CSAVRDRGYEQYF.

The chain is built from TRBV5-1 and TRBJ2-7; D unresolved. Germline CDR1 reads SGHRS; CDR2 reads YFSETQ. The CDR3 length is 16 residues. Trimming removed 0 bases at V and 1 base at J, with 14 bases between. Here the CDR3 reads CASSLGDLPRSYEQYF. The CDR3 DNA reads as TGCGCCAGCAGCTTGGGAGACCTCCCACGGTCCTACGAGCAGTACTTC.

This clone was detected only a few times. V usage is TRBV10-1 and J usage is TRBJ2-2; unclear D gene. Germline V lookup: CDR1 WNHNN, CDR2 SYGVQD (reference sequence). CDR3 length equals 13 residues. V shed 1 base and J shed 5 bases, with 5 bases lying between them. The CDR3 protein is CASSEFSTGELFF. The CDR3 DNA follows: TGCGCCAGCAGTGAGTTCTCTACCGGGGAGCTGTTTTTT.

The CDR3 spells CASSQGASGNTIYF. CDR3 nucleotide sequence: TGTGCCAGCAGCCAGGGGGCTTCGGGAAACACCATATATTTT. The rearrangement joins TRBV11-2 to TRBJ1-3; TRBD1 aligns across 8 bases. This CDR3 region has 14 residues. CDR1 is SGHAT, CDR2 FQNNGV, per germline. The V segment lost 5 bases and the J segment 4 bases; nucleotides outside the gene matches: 4.

The chain is built from TRBV5-1 and TRBJ2-1, with 11 bases identical to TRBD1. This CDR3 has 16 residues. J lost 8 bases, V lost 0 bases, and 7 bases had no gene match. The germline V gene encodes CDR1 SGHRS and CDR2 YFSETQ. The CDR3 bases are TGCGCCAGCAGCTTGGCCTTAGGGACAGGGGGACATGAGCAGTTCTTC. Amino acid sequence: CASSLALGTGGHEQFF.

This clone has just one count. V is TRBV9 and J is TRBJ2-7; no clear D gene. This CDR3 comprises 14 residues. CDR1 SGDLS and CDR2 YYNGEE come from the germline V gene. The V end was cut by 0 bases, the J end by 0 bases, with 7 bases between. Here the CDR3 reads CASSVAVYSYEQYF. The CDR3 region has the DNA TGTGCCAGCAGCGTAGCTGTCTACTCCTACGAGCAGTACTTC.

The rearrangement uses TRBV7-8 and TRBJ2-1, with a tentative D call TRBD2 (5 bases). This CDR3 spans 15 amino acids. V was shortened by 2 bases and J by 3 bases, with 11 bases between the two germline ends. Looked up from germline, CDR1 is SGHVS and CDR2 is FQNEAQ. The CDR3 region has the DNA TGTGCCAGCAGCTTAAGATCCGGGAACTACAATGAGCAGTTCTTC. As protein: CASSLRSGNYNEQFF.

The V call is TRBV5-6, the J call TRBJ2-7; 8 bases are a match to TRBD1. CDR1 is SGHDT and CDR2 is YYEEEE in the germline V gene. The CDR3 is made up of 15 amino acids. V lost 4 bases to trimming and J lost 0 bases; unmatched junction nucleotides: 6. CDR3 region: CASSINGQGSYEQYF. The CDR3 region has the DNA TGTGCCAGCAGCATAAACGGACAGGGCTCCTACGAGCAGTACTTC.

The chain joins TRBV10-1 to TRBJ2-1; no firm D call. The CDR3 covers 13 residues. Germline CDR1 WNHNN, CDR2 SYGVQD (reference sequence). With 4 bases removed from V and 4 bases from J, the gap between germline ends came to 8 bases. The CDR3 sequence is CASSAMAYNEQFF. The CDR3 DNA follows: TGCGCCAGCAGTGCGATGGCGTACAATGAGCAGTTCTTC.

The V and J genes are TRBV18 and TRBJ1-1; 9 bases are shared with TRBD1. The V and J ends lost 0 bases and 5 bases, in that order; junction bases with no gene match: 4. The CDR3 covers 15 residues. Germline V gene data show CDR1 as KGHSH and CDR2 as LQKENI. CDR3 bases: TGTGCCAGCTCACCACCGCGGGACAGGGTTACTGAAGCTTTCTTT. This encodes CASSPPRDRVTEAFF. Filled out from reference TRBV18 and TRBJ1-1, the complete variable domain reads NAGVMQNPRHLVRRRGQEARLRCSPMKGHSHVYWYRQLPEEGLKFMVYLQKENIIDESGMPKERFSAEFPKEGPSILRIQQVVRGDSAAYFCASSPPRDRVTEAFFGQGTRLTVV.

The chain is built from TRBV5-1 and TRBJ1-4, with 10 positions matching TRBD1. Germline trimming cut 0 bases from V and 8 bases from J; bases unmatched to any gene: 7. This CDR3 is built from 16 residues. Germline V CDR1 and CDR2: SGHRS, YFSETQ. The CDR3 loop is CASSLAPTGGSEKLFF. Written as DNA, the CDR3 is TGCGCCAGCAGCTTGGCTCCGACAGGGGGCTCCGAAAAACTGTTTTTT.

The CDR3 region has the DNA TGTGCCACAGGCTCGGGTCGGGAAAAACTGTTTTTT. Protein: CATGSGREKLFF. This chain joins TRBV10-3 and TRBJ1-4; unclear D gene. The V and J ends lost 10 bases and 8 bases respectively, with 14 bases between them. The CDR3 is made up of 12 amino acids. In germline, CDR1 is ENHRY, CDR2 SYGVKD.

V usage is TRBV5-1 and J usage is TRBJ2-2; 12 bases fit TRBD2. This CDR3 has 15 amino acids. Germline V CDR1 and CDR2: SGHRS, YFSETQ. V was pared by 4 bases and J by 6 bases, with 4 bases of the junction left unmatched. The CDR3: CASSPSGRAAGELFF. Written as DNA, the CDR3 is TGCGCCAGCAGCCCTAGCGGGAGGGCCGCCGGGGAGCTGTTTTTT.

This clone occurred once. The rearrangement links TRBV18 to TRBJ1-1; D unresolved. V lost 6 bases and J 5 bases, leaving 16 bases between the germline ends. The germline gives CDR1 KGHSH, CDR2 LQKENI. The CDR3 loop spans 14 amino acids. CDR3 residues: CASSPNGERTEAFF. In DNA form, the CDR3 reads TGTGCCAGCTCCCCAAATGGTGAGCGAACTGAAGCTTTCTTT. The full variable domain, its missing parts supplied by reference TRBV18 and TRBJ1-1, is NAGVMQNPRHLVRRRGQEARLRCSPMKGHSHVYWYRQLPEEGLKFMVYLQKENIIDESGMPKERFSAEFPKEGPSILRIQQVVRGDSAAYFCASSPNGERTEAFFGQGTRLTVV.

The chain joins TRBV5-1 to TRBJ2-1; 12 bases are a match to TRBD2. Germline V gives CDR1 SGHRS, CDR2 YFSETQ. The V and J ends lost 0 bases and 2 bases, in that order; junction bases with no gene match: 0. This CDR3 contains 16 residues. CDR3 bases: TGCGCCAGCAGCTTGGGACTAGCGGGAGCCTACAATGAGCAGTTCTTC. It codes for CASSLGLAGAYNEQFF.